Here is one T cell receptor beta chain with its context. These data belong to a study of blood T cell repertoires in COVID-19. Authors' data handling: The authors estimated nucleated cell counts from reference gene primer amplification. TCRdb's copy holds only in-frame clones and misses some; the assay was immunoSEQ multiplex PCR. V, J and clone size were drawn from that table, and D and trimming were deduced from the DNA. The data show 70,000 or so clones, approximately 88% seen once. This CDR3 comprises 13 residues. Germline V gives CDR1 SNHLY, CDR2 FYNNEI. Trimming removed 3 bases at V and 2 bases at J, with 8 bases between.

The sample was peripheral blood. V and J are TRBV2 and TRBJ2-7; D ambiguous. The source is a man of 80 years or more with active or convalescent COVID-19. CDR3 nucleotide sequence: TGTGCCAGCAGTGACCCAGGTCCCTACGAGCAGTACTTC. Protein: CASSDPGPYEQYF.